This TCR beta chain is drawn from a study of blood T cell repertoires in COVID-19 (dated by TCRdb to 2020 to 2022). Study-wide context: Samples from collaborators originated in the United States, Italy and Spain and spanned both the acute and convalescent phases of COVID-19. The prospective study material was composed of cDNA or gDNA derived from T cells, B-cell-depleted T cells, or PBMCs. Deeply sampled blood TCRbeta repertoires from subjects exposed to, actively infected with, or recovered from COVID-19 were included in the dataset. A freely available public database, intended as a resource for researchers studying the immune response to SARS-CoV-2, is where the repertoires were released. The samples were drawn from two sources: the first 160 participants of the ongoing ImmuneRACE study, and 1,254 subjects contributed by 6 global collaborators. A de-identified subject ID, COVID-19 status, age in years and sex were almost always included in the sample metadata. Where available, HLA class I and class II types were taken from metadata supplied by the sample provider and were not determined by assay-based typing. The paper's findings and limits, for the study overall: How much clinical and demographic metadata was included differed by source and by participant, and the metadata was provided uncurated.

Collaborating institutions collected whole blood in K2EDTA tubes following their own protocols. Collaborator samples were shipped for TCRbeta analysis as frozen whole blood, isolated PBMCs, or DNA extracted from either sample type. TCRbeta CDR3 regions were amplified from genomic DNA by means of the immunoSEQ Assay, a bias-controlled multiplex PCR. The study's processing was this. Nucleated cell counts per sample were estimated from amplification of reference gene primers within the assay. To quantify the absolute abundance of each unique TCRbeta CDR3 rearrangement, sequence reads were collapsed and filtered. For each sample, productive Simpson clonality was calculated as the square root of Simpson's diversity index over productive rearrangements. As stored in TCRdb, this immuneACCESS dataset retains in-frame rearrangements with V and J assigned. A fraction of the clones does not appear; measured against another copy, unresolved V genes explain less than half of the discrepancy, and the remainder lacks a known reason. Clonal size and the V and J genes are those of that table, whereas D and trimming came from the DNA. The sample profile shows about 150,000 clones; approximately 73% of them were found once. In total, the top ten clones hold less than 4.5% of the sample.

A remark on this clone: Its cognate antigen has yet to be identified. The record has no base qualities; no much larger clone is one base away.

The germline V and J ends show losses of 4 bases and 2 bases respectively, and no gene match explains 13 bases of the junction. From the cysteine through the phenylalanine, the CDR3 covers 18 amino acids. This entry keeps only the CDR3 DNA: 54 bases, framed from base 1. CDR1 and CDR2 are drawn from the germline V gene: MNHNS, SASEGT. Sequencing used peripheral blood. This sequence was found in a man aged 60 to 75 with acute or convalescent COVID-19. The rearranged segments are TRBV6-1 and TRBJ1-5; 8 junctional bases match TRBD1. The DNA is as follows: TGTGCCAGCAGTGGGGGACAGGAGGGCCAGGGGCGCAATCAGCCCCAGCATTTT. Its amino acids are CASSGGQEGQGRNQPQHF.